These 28 T cell receptor beta chains were sequenced from one sample in a study of cytomegalovirus exposure and HLA in healthy donors. Amplification used 60 Vbeta primers and 13 Jbeta primers. Measured with immunoSEQ multiplex PCR; TCRdb has only the in-frame clones, and not every one. The sample has around 140,000 clones, just under 75% seen once. Specimen: PBMCs. Source of these receptors: a young woman in good health and CMV-seronegative.

This clone occurred once. The chain links TRBV9 to TRBJ1-2; no definite D call. This CDR3 has 14 amino acids. V was shortened by 0 bases and J by 3 bases, with 9 bases between the two germline ends. Germline V CDR1 and CDR2: SGDLS, YYNGEE. The CDR3 DNA follows: TGTGCCAGCAGCGTAGGCTCGGGGTACTATGGCTACACCTTC. This translates into CASSVGSGYYGYTF.

This clone has more than one count but fewer than ten. J is TRBJ1-1 and V is TRBV5-1; D not resolved. This CDR3 has 14 amino acids. CDR1 and CDR2 from the germline V gene are SGHRS and YFSETQ. The V and J ends lost 0 bases and 2 bases respectively, with 8 bases between them. CDR3 DNA sequence: TGCGCCAGCAGCTTGGAGGTAGCTAACACTGAAGCTTTCTTT. This sequence encodes CASSLEVANTEAFF.

This clone was seen more than once but under ten times. The genes are TRBV15 and TRBJ1-3, with TRBD1 matching over 10 bases. The CDR3 has 17 amino acids. Germline V CDR1 and CDR2: LNHNV, YYDKDF (reference sequence). J was trimmed by 0 bases and V by 3 bases; bases with no gene match: 5. Here the CDR3 DNA reads TGTGCCACCAGCAGGGGGGACAGGGGCTACTCTGGAAACACCATATATTTT. Translated, it gives CATSRGDRGYSGNTIYF.

The J gene is TRBJ2-5, the V gene TRBV5-1; the match to TRBD1 covers 10 bases. The V gene end was trimmed by 3 bases and the J gene end by 3 bases; junction bases not matched to a gene: 5. The CDR3 length is 15 residues. The germline CDR1 and CDR2 sequences are SGHRS and YFSETQ. The CDR3 nucleotides read TGCGCCAGCAGCTCTGCCGGGACAGGGGAAGAGACCCAGTACTTC. As protein: CASSSAGTGEETQYF.

This clone was detected once. The CDR3 DNA is TGTGCCACGCAGGGATCTAACTATGGCTACACCTTC. This gives the protein CATQGSNYGYTF. The chain is built from TRBV2 and TRBJ1-2; weak D call: TRBD1 (5 bases). The germline gives CDR1 SNHLY, CDR2 FYNNEI. The CDR3 runs 12 residues. Trimming left V 10 bases short and J 0 bases short, with 9 bases between. Full variable domain (outside the CDR3, taken from reference TRBV2 and TRBJ1-2): EPEVTQTPSHQVTQMGQEVILRCVPISNHLYFYWYRQILGQKVEFLVSFYNNEISEKSEIFDDQFSVERPDGSNFTLKIRSTKLEDSAMYFCATQGSNYGYTFGSGTRLTVV.

The DNA of the CDR3 is TGTGCCAGCAGTATCGGACAGGGAAGGAACGAGCAGTACTTC. Translation gives CASSIGQGRNEQYF. V usage is TRBV28 and J usage is TRBJ2-7; 8 bases are a match to TRBD1. Germline assignment: CDR1 MDHEN and CDR2 SYDVKM. The CDR3 runs to 14 residues. Losses at the gene ends were 5 bases for V and 5 bases for J; bases not matched to a gene: 8.

CDR3 nucleotides: TGCGCCAGCAGCGCTGACAGGGGAGGCACTGAAGCTTTCTTT. Translation: CASSADRGGTEAFF. The chain carries TRBV5-1 and TRBJ1-1, with 8 bases that match TRBD1. Germline CDR1 and CDR2: SGHRS and YFSETQ. The CDR3 totals 14 residues. V shed 4 bases, J shed 4 bases, and the junction held 6 bases outside the gene matches. Looking up the rest from reference TRBV5-1 and TRBJ1-1 gives the full variable domain: KAGVTQTPRYLIKTRGQQVTLSCSPISGHRSVSWYQQTPGQGLQFLFEYFSETQRNKGNFPGRFSGRQFSNSRSEMNVSTLELGDSALYLCASSADRGGTEAFFGQGTRLTVV.

This clone has just a few counts. The chain employs TRBV7-2 and TRBJ1-1; 11 nucleotides align to TRBD1. The ends lost 1 base at V and 11 bases at J; junction bases unmatched: 6. The CDR3 is 14 residues long. CDR1 and CDR2 from the germline V gene are SGHTA and FQGNSA. This CDR3 is CASSLGTGGFVAFF. As DNA, the CDR3 is TGTGCCAGCAGCTTAGGGACAGGGGGCTTTGTGGCTTTCTTT.

The V and J genes are TRBV2 and TRBJ1-4, with D tentatively TRBD1 (6 bases). The CDR3 is 16 amino acids. With 1 base removed from V and 7 bases from J, the gap between germline ends came to 16 bases. Germline V gene data show CDR1 as SNHLY and CDR2 as FYNNEI. The CDR3 here is CASSEGIGQPAEKLFF. CDR3 sequence (DNA): TGTGCCAGCAGTGAAGGGATTGGACAGCCCGCTGAAAAACTGTTTTTT. Filled out from reference TRBV2 and TRBJ1-4, the complete variable domain reads EPEVTQTPSHQVTQMGQEVILRCVPISNHLYFYWYRQILGQKVEFLVSFYNNEISEKSEIFDDQFSVERPDGSNFTLKIRSTKLEDSAMYFCASSEGIGQPAEKLFFGSGTQLSVL.

The CDR3 DNA sequence: TGTGCCAGCAGCCCCTCGACTAGCGGGGGCCTGCAGTTCTTC. It specifies CASSPSTSGGLQFF. The J gene is TRBJ2-1, the V gene TRBV11-3; TRBD2 matches 12 bases. This CDR3 spans 14 amino acids. Germline V gene data show CDR1 as SGHNT and CDR2 as YENEEA. Unmatched junction bases numbered 8, after V lost 5 bases and J lost 12 bases.

Remarks on this clone: At one end, the junction sequence differs from germline, possibly due to a read error. This rearrangement joins TRBV4-3 to TRBJ2-6; 10 positions agree with TRBD2. Per germline, CDR1 LGHNA and CDR2 YSLEER. CDR3 length: 16 amino acids. DNA for the CDR3: TGCGCCAGCAGCCAAGCTAGCGGGAGTGGGGCCAACGGCCTGACTTTC. Protein: CASSQASGSGANGLTF.

This clone has just one count. The sample has other DNA sequences that encode this CDR3 too. V usage is TRBV7-2 and J usage is TRBJ2-3; no firm D call. Germline CDR1 SGHTA, CDR2 FQGNSA. Trimming took 5 bases from V and 4 from J, leaving 7 bases between them. This CDR3 contains 12 residues. CDR3 in amino acids: CASSLIADTQYF. The CDR3 nucleotides are TGTGCCAGCAGCCTAATTGCAGATACGCAGTATTTT.

The chain couples TRBV6-1 to TRBJ1-4; D is ambiguous. Germline loops: CDR1 MNHNS, CDR2 SASEGT. This CDR3 has 15 amino acids. V was trimmed by 3 bases and J by 0 bases, leaving 8 bases between them. The CDR3 loop is CASSDTVATNEKLFF. CDR3 DNA sequence: TGTGCCAGCAGTGACACAGTTGCAACTAATGAAAAACTGTTTTTT.

The gene calls are TRBV6-6 and TRBJ1-5; 7 bases match TRBD1. The V gene end was trimmed by 6 bases and the J gene end by 4 bases; junction bases not matched to a gene: 12. The CDR3 has 16 amino acids. CDR1 MNHNY and CDR2 SVGAGI come from the germline V gene (reference sequence). In DNA form, the CDR3 reads TGTGCCAGCAGAGAAACGGCAGGGGGGAGTAATCAGCCCCAGCATTTT. The encoded protein is CASRETAGGSNQPQHF.

The V call is TRBV27, the J call TRBJ1-5; no firm D call. V was cut by 3 bases and J by 3 bases, with 9 bases left in between. This CDR3 spans 14 amino acids. Germline V gives CDR1 MNHEY, CDR2 SMNVEV (reference sequence). CDR3 sequence: CASSFGGPNQPQHF. The CDR3 bases are TGTGCCAGCAGTTTTGGAGGCCCCAATCAGCCCCAGCATTTT.

The chain carries TRBV2 and TRBJ1-1; D not resolved. Per germline, CDR1 SNHLY and CDR2 FYNNEI. This CDR3 has 13 residues. Trimming left V 8 bases short and J 6 bases short, with 16 bases between. The CDR3 is CASLSTPRAEAFF. The DNA for the CDR3 is TGTGCCAGCCTATCGACCCCCCGGGCTGAAGCTTTCTTT.

The CDR3 loop reads CASSQAPAGVVAEAFF. The DNA of the CDR3 is TGCGCCAGCAGCCAAGCCCCAGCAGGGGTGGTTGCTGAAGCTTTCTTT. The chain combines TRBV4-1 with TRBJ1-1, with D perhaps TRBD1 (6 bases). CDR1 is MGHRA and CDR2 is YSYEKL in the germline V gene. V was shortened by 1 base and J by 6 bases, with 18 bases between the two germline ends. The CDR3 totals 16 residues.

This clone was picked up a small number of times. The chain has TRBV6-5 and TRBJ1-2; 8 bases are a match to TRBD1. The ends lost 4 bases at V and 8 bases at J; junction bases unmatched: 12. Germline CDR1 MNHEY, CDR2 SVGAGI. The CDR3 is 15 amino acids. The CDR3 DNA reads TGTGCCAGCAGTTGGACGTTGACAGGGGCGGAGGGCTACACCTTC. Its translation is CASSWTLTGAEGYTF.

V usage is TRBV28 and J usage is TRBJ2-6, with 7 bases fitting TRBD1. This CDR3 is built from 15 residues. CDR1 and CDR2 (germline): MDHEN, SYDVKM. The V segment lost 7 bases and the J segment 0 bases; nucleotides outside the gene matches: 3. CDR3 loop: CASNRGTSGANVLTF. CDR3 nucleotides: TGTGCCAGCAACAGGGGTACCTCTGGGGCCAACGTCCTGACTTTC.

The V and J genes are TRBV5-1 and TRBJ2-1, with D possibly matching TRBD2 (5 bases). The CDR3 has 15 residues. Per germline, CDR1 SGHRS and CDR2 YFSETQ. Trimming took off 0 bases at V and 7 bases at J, with 14 bases between the two ends. The DNA of the CDR3 is TGCGCCAGCAGCTTGGGCCCGGGGATTTCAAATGAGCAGTTCTTC. This codes for CASSLGPGISNEQFF.

This clone was picked up one time. The chain recombines TRBV19 with TRBJ1-6; no reliable D call. CDR3 length equals 14 residues. Germline CDR1 is LNHDA and CDR2 is SQIVND (reference sequence). Trimming took off 9 bases at V and 7 bases at J, with 16 bases between the two ends. The CDR3 DNA reads as TGTGCCAGCCAAGACCTCGGCGGGAATTCACCCCTCCACTTT. It specifies CASQDLGGNSPLHF.

In its sample, this clone was seen a few times. The chain couples TRBV7-2 to TRBJ1-5, with D perhaps matching TRBD1 (5 bases). Germline V gene lookup returns CDR1 SGHTA and CDR2 FQGNSA. V gave up 5 bases and J gave up 7 bases, with 12 bases separating them. The CDR3 runs 13 residues. CDR3 protein: CASSPGGGQPQHF. As DNA, the CDR3 is TGTGCCAGCAGCCCGGGGGGGGGACAGCCCCAGCATTTT. Filled out from reference TRBV7-2 and TRBJ1-5, the complete variable domain reads GAGVSQSPSNKVTEKGKDVELRCDPISGHTALYWYRQSLGQGLEFLIYFQGNSAPDKSGLPSDRFSAERTGGSVSTLTIQRTQQEDSAVYLCASSPGGGQPQHFGDGTRLSIL.

V and J are TRBV6-5 and TRBJ1-1, with D possibly being TRBD1 (5 bases). Looked up from germline, CDR1 is MNHEY and CDR2 is SVGAGI. V was shortened by 5 bases and J by 8 bases, with 9 bases between the two germline ends. There are 11 residues in the CDR3. CDR3 loop: CASSAGGEAFF. The CDR3 region has the DNA TGTGCCAGCAGTGCCGGGGGGGAAGCTTTCTTT.

This chain's CDR3 is CASSVSRGVNNYGYTF. For the CDR3, the DNA is TGTGCCAGCAGCGTGTCCAGGGGGGTTAATAACTATGGCTACACCTTC. The chain joins TRBV9 to TRBJ1-2, with 7 bases matching TRBD1. The CDR3 loop spans 16 amino acids. The junction had 8 bases not matched to a gene; V was cut back by 2 bases and J by 1 base. Germline CDR1 reads SGDLS; CDR2 reads YYNGEE.

This chain links TRBV9 with TRBJ1-2, with D uncertain. This CDR3 has 13 residues. Germline CDR1 SGDLS, CDR2 YYNGEE. V dropped 0 bases and J dropped 7 bases, with 10 bases sitting between them. In nucleotides, the CDR3 is TGTGCCAGCAGCGTAGGGAAGAGAGGTGGCTACACCTTC. This sequence encodes CASSVGKRGGYTF.

J is TRBJ2-1 and V is TRBV27; D might be TRBD2 (5 bases). The V end was cut by 2 bases, the J end by 0 bases, with 8 bases between. The CDR3 spans 15 residues. Germline V gene data show CDR1 as MNHEY and CDR2 as SMNVEV (reference sequence). The CDR3 coding sequence is TGTGCCAGCAGTTTACGAGCGGCCTCCTACAATGAGCAGTTCTTC. It translates to CASSLRAASYNEQFF.

The genes are TRBV6-5 and TRBJ2-1; 7 nucleotides match TRBD2. CDR1 and CDR2 from the germline V gene are MNHEY and SVGAGI. CDR3 length: 15 amino acids. The J segment lost 5 bases and the V segment lost 2 bases, leaving 6 bases of the junction unmatched. The CDR3 nucleotides read TGTGCCAGCAGTTACAGCACTAGCGCCCACAATGAGCAGTTCTTC. As protein: CASSYSTSAHNEQFF.

This sequence joins TRBV9 and TRBJ1-1; D gene ambiguous. Germline CDR1 reads SGDLS; CDR2 reads YYNGEE. The CDR3 is made up of 14 amino acids. V was cut by 2 bases and J by 0 bases, with 8 bases left in between. The CDR3 sequence: CASSVSAMNTEAFF. The CDR3 DNA reads as TGTGCCAGCAGCGTTTCTGCGATGAACACTGAAGCTTTCTTT.